One TCR beta chain is described in this entry. The data were produced by immunoSEQ multiplex PCR, yet TCRdb's version contains in-frame clones alone and is incomplete. In the table there are roughly 35,000 clones, 85% to 90% of which are singletons. This sample was included in a study of T cell changes during pregnancy in multiple sclerosis. Trimming cost V 3 bases and J 6 bases; bases outside gene matches: 7. Germline V gene data show CDR1 as SEHNR and CDR2 as FQNEAQ (reference sequence). The CDR3 loop spans 15 amino acids. This sample comprised CD8+ T cells from peripheral blood mononuclear cells, obtained after pregnancy. The source of this sequence is a female donor with multiple sclerosis, enrolled in a pregnancy study. This chain joins TRBV7-9 and TRBJ2-1, with TRBD2 identical over 8 bases. This CDR3 is CASSFPGGGPNEQFF. CDR3 nucleotide sequence: TGTGCCAGCAGCTTCCCCGGGGGGGGCCCCAATGAGCAGTTCTTC.